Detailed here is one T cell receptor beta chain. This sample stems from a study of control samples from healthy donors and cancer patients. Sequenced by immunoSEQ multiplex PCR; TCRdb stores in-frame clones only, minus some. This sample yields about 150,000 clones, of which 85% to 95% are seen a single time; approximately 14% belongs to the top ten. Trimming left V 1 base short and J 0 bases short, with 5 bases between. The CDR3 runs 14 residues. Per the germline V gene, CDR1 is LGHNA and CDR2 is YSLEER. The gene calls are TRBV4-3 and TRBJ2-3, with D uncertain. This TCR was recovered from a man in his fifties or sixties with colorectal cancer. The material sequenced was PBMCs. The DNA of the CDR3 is TGCGCCAGCAGCCAAGCCCCAAGCACAGATACGCAGTATTTT. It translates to CASSQAPSTDTQYF.